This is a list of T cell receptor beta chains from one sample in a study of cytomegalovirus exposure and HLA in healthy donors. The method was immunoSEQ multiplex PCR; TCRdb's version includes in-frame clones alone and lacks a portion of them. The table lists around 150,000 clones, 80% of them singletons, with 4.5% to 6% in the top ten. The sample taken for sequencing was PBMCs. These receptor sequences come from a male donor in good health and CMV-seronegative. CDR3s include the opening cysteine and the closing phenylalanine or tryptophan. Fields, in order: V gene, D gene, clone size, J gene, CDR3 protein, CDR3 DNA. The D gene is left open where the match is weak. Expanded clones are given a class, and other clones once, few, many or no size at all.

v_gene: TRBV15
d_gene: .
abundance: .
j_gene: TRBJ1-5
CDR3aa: CATRGGPRQPQHF
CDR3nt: TGTGCCACGAGGGGAGGGCCAAGGCAGCCCCAGCATTTT

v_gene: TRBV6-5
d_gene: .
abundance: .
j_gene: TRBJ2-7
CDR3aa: CASSYGRRGSYEQYF
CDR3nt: TGTGCCAGCAGTTACGGCCGCAGGGGTTCCTACGAGCAGTACTTC

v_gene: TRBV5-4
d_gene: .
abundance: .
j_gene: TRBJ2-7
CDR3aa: CASSTRQTGSYEQYF
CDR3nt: TGTGCCAGCAGTACCAGACAGACGGGTTCCTACGAGCAGTACTTC

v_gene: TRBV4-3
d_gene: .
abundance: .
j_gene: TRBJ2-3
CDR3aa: CASSQDKAGADTQYF
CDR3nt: TGCGCCAGCAGCCAAGATAAGGCAGGGGCAGATACGCAGTATTTT

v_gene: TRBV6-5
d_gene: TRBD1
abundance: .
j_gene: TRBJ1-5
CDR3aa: CASSPGTVNQPQHF
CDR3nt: TGTGCCAGCAGTCCCGGGACAGTCAATCAGCCCCAGCATTTT

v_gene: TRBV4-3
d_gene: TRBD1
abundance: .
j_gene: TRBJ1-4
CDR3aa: CASSPGQGNEKLFF
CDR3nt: TGCGCCAGCAGCCCGGGACAGGGGAATGAAAAACTGTTTTTT

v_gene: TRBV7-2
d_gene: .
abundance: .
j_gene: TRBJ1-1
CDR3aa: CASSSRYEGTEAFF
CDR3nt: TGTGCCAGCAGCTCGAGATACGAGGGCACTGAAGCTTTCTTT

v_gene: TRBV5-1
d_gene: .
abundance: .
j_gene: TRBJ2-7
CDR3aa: CASSLRAVSYEQYF
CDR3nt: TGCGCCAGCAGCTTGAGAGCTGTGAGCTACGAGCAGTACTTC

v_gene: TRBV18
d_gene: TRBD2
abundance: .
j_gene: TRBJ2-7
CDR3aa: CASSPTSGGSVEQYF
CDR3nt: TGTGCCAGCTCTCCCACTAGCGGGGGGAGTGTCGAGCAGTACTTC

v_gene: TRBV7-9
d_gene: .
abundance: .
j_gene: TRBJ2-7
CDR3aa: CASSSAYEQYF
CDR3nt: TGTGCCAGCAGCTCCGCCTACGAGCAGTACTTC

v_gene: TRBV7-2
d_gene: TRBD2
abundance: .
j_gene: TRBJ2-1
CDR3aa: CASSLLISGTYNEQFF
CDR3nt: TGTGCCAGCAGCTTATTGATTAGCGGGACCTACAATGAGCAGTTCTTC

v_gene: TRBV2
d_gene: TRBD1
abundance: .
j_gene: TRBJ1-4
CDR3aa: CASGPTGAAGEKLFF
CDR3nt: TGTGCCAGCGGCCCGACAGGGGCCGCAGGTGAAAAACTGTTTTTT

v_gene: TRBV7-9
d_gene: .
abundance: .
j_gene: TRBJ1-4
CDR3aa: CASSLPGPEKLFF
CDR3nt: TGTGCCAGCAGCTTACCAGGCCCTGAAAAACTGTTTTTT

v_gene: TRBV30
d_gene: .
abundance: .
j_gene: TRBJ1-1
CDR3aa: CAWSDYTEAFF
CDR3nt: TGTGCCTGGAGTGATTATACTGAAGCTTTCTTT

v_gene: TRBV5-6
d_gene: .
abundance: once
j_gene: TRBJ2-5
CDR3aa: CASSLPTALRETQYF
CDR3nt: TGTGCCAGCAGCCTCCCGACTGCCCTGAGGGAGACCCAGTACTTC

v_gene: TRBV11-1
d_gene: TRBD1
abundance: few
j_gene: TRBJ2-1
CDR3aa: CASSGRTGHYNEQFF
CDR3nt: TGTGCCAGCAGCGGTCGGACAGGGCACTACAATGAGCAGTTCTTC

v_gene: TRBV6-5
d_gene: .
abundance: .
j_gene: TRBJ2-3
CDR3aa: CASSSTGFYTDTQYF
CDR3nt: TGTGCCAGCAGTTCGACAGGCTTCTACACAGATACGCAGTATTTT

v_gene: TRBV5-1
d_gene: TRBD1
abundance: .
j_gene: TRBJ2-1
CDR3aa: CASSVTLTGSYNEQFF
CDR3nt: TGCGCCAGCAGCGTCACTTTGACAGGGAGCTACAATGAGCAGTTCTTC

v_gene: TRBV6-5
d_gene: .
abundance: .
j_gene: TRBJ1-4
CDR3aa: CASSGSGSTNEKLFF
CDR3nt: TGTGCCAGCAGTGGATCAGGATCAACTAATGAAAAACTGTTTTTT

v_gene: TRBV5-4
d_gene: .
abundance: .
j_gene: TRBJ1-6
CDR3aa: CASSQYNSPLHF
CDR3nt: TGTGCCAGCAGCCAATATAATTCACCCCTCCACTTT

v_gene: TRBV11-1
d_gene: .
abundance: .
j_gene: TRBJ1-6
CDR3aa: CASSPERQDYSPLHF
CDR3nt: TGTGCCAGCAGCCCCGAGCGGCAGGATTATTCACCCCTCCACTTT

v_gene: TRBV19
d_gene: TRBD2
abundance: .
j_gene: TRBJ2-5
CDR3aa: CASSIRGGEIETQYF
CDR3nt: TGTGCCAGTAGTATACGCGGGGGGGAGATTGAGACCCAGTACTTC

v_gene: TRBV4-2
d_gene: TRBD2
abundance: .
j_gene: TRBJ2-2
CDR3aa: CASRRGANTGELFF
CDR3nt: TGTGCCAGCAGGCGGGGGGCGAACACCGGGGAGCTGTTTTTT

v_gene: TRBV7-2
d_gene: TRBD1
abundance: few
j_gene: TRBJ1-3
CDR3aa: CASSLQGAKNTIYF
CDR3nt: TGTGCCAGCAGCTTACAGGGGGCGAAAAACACCATATATTTT

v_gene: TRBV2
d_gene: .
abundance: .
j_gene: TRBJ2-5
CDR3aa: CATSGDKETQYF
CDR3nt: TGTGCCACCTCAGGGGATAAAGAGACCCAGTACTTC

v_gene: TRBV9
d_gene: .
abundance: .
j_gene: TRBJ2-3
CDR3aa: CASRGGGFADTQYF
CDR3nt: TGTGCCAGCAGGGGAGGGGGTTTCGCAGATACGCAGTATTTT

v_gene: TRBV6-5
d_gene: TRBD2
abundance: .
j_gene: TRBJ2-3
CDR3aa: CASSYRRGGTDTQYF
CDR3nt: TGTGCCAGCAGTTACCGTCGGGGGGGCACAGATACGCAGTATTTT

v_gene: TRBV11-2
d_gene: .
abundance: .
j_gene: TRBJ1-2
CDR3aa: CASSPGQGSPNYGYTF
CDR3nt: TGTGCCAGCAGCCCCGGGCAGGGGAGTCCTAACTATGGCTACACCTTC

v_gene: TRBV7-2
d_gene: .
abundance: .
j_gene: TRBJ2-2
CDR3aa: CASSNQIANTGELFF
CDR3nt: TGTGCCAGCAGCAACCAGATTGCGAACACCGGGGAGCTGTTTTTT

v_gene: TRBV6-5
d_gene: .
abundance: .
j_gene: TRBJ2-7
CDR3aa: CASSYSGGQGYKQYF
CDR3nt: TGTGCCAGCAGTTACAGTGGCGGTCAGGGCTACAAGCAGTACTTC

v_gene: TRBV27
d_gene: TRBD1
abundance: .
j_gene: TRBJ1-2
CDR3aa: CASSSIDRGPHGYTF
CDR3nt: TGTGCCAGCAGTTCCATAGACAGGGGGCCCCATGGCTACACCTTC

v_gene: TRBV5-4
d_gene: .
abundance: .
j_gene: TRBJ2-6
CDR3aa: CASSPPSGANVLTF
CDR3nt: TGTGCCAGCAGCCCCCCATCTGGGGCCAACGTCCTGACTTTC

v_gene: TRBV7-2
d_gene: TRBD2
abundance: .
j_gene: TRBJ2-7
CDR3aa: CASSSLGGGGTTYEQYF
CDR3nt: TGTGCCAGCAGCTCCCTGGGAGGCGGGGGGACTACCTACGAGCAGTACTTC

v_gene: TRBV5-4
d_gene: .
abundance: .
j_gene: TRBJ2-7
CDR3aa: CASSLQGTGEQYF
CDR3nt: TGTGCCAGCAGCTTGCAGGGTACGGGCGAGCAGTACTTC

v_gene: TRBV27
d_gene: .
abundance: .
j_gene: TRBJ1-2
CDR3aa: CASSLSPLQGYGYTF
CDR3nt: TGTGCCAGCAGTTTATCTCCACTCCAGGGGTATGGCTACACCTTC

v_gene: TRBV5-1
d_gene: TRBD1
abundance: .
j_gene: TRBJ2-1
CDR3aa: CASSLWDRSYNEQFF
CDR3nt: TGCGCCAGCAGCTTGTGGGACAGGTCCTACAATGAGCAGTTCTTC

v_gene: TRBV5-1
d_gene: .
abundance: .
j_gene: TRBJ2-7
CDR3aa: CASSSTGYEQYF
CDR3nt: TGCGCCAGCAGCTCGACAGGTTACGAGCAGTACTTC

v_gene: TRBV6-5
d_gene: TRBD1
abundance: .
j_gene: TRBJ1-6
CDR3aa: CASSPRTGADSPLHF
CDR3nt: TGTGCCAGCAGTCCGAGGACAGGGGCGGATTCACCCCTCCACTTT

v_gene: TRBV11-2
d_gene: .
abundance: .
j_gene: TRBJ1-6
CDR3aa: CASSLGYRAGDSPLHF
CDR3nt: TGTGCCAGCAGCTTAGGCTACAGGGCCGGAGATTCACCCCTCCACTTT

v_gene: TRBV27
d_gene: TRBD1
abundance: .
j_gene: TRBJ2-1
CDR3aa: CASGTDYNEQFF
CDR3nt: TGTGCCAGCGGGACAGACTACAATGAGCAGTTCTTC

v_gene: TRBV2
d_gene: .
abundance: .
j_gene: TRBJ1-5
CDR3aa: CASKKNGGDNQPQHF
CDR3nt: TGTGCCAGCAAAAAGAATGGGGGGGACAATCAGCCCCAGCATTTT

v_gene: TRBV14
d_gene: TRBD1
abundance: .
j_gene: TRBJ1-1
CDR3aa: CASSTGENTEAFF
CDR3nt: TGTGCCAGCAGTACAGGGGAGAACACTGAAGCTTTCTTT

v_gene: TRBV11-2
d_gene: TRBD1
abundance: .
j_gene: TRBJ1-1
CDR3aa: CASRRDRGSVEAFF
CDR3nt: TGTGCCAGCAGGCGGGACAGGGGGTCCGTGGAAGCTTTCTTT

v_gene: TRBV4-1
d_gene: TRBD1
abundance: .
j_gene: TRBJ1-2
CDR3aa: CASSQVGTGGGYTF
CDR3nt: TGCGCCAGCAGCCAGGTTGGGACAGGGGGAGGCTACACCTTC

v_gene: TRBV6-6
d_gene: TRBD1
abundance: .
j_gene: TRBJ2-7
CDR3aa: CASRQGQGASYEQYF
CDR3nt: TGTGCCAGCAGGCAGGGACAGGGGGCCTCCTACGAGCAGTACTTC

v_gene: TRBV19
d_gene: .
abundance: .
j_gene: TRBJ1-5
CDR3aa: CASSVVYSNQPQHF
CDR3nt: TGTGCCAGTAGTGTCGTATATAGCAATCAGCCCCAGCATTTT

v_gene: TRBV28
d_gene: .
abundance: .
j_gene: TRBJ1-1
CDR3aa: CASVGIRGTEAFF
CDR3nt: TGTGCCAGTGTAGGGATTCGGGGGACTGAAGCTTTCTTT

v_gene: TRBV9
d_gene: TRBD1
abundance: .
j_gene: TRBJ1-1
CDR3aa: CASSVDRGNSGTEAFF
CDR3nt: TGTGCCAGCAGCGTGGACAGGGGGAACAGCGGTACTGAAGCTTTCTTT

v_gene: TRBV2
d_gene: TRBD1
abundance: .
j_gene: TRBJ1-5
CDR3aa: CASSEMLTGNSQPQHF
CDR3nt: TGTGCCAGCAGTGAGATGCTGACAGGGAACTCCCAGCCCCAGCATTTT

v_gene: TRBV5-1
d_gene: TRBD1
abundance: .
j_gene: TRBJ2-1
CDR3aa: CASSSSGGEQFF
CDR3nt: TGCGCCAGCAGCTCCTCAGGGGGTGAGCAGTTCTTC

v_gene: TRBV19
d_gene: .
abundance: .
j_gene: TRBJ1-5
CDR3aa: CASSREVRQPQHF
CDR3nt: TGTGCCAGTAGTAGGGAGGTTCGCCAGCCCCAGCATTTT

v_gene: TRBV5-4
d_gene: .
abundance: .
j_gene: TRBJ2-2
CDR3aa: CASSTDLGVNTGELFF
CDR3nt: TGTGCCAGCAGCACAGACCTAGGGGTGAACACCGGGGAGCTGTTTTTT

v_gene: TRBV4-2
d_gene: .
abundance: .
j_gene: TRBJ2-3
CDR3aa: CASSHPSDTQYF
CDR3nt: TGTGCCAGCAGCCACCCCTCGGATACGCAGTATTTT